Listed below are T cell receptor beta chains from one sample, sequenced in a study of identical twins. MiXCR, applied by TCRdb to the 5' RACE reads, yields one record per CDR3 protein. The sample contains some 590,000 distinct CDR3 sequences, 9.5% to 10% of which appear only once. The sample was also linked to a second study, of yellow fever vaccine responses in identical twins.

The sequenced material came from PBMCs. Source of these receptors: a woman aged 18 to 35 in good health. CDR3s include the opening cysteine and the closing phenylalanine or tryptophan. D genes are given only for firm matches. Rows may omit the clone size; those that give it use once, few, many or a size class.

>-|few|TRBJ2-1|TRBV5-1
CASSLTDMSYNEQFF
TGCGCCAGCAGCCTCACGGACATGTCGTACAATGAGCAGTTCTTC
>-|-|TRBJ2-2|TRBV29-1
CSVERRSLNTGELFF
TGCAGCGTTGAGAGACGGAGCCTGAACACCGGGGAGCTGTTTTTT
>TRBD2|-|TRBJ2-7|TRBV7-4
CAGPMGLVGAENYEQYF
TGTGCCGGGCCTATGGGACTAGTGGGAGCGGAAAACTACGAGCAGTACTTC
>-|-|TRBJ1-6|TRBV7-2
CASSYLGYNSPLHF
TGTGCCAGCAGCTATTTGGGTTATAATTCACCCCTCCACTTT
>TRBD1|few|TRBJ2-1|TRBV11-2
CASRKQGAAHYNEQFF
TGTGCCAGCAGAAAACAGGGGGCGGCCCACTACAATGAGCAGTTCTTC
>-|-|TRBJ1-2|TRBV29-1
CSVEGQVTGYTF
TGCAGCGTTGAAGGACAGGTGACTGGCTACACCTTC
>-|-|TRBJ2-1|TRBV27
CASSFKVLSYNEQFF
TGTGCCAGCAGTTTTAAAGTCCTCTCCTACAATGAGCAGTTCTTC
>-|few|TRBJ2-6|TRBV6-1
CATRRGDSGANVLTF
TGTGCCACCCGACGGGGTGACTCTGGGGCCAACGTCCTGACTTTC
>TRBD2|few|TRBJ2-1|TRBV5-1
CASSFCRLAGGDCDNEQFF
TGCGCCAGCAGCTTCTGCCGACTAGCGGGAGGGGATTGCGACAATGAGCAGTTCTTC
>TRBD1|few|TRBJ1-4|TRBV10-3
CAIGQGAEEKLFF
TGTGCCATCGGCCAGGGGGCCGAGGAAAAACTGTTTTTT
>-|-|TRBJ2-3|TRBV20-1
CSARDKGIKQYF
TGCAGTGCTAGAGATAAGGGCATCAAGCAGTATTTT
>TRBD2|many|TRBJ2-7|TRBV12-3/TRBV12-4
CASSRGTSGSYEQYF
TGTGCCAGCAGTCGAGGGACTAGCGGGTCCTACGAGCAGTACTTC
>-|few|TRBJ2-3|TRBV7-2
CASSLGLESADTQYF
TGTGCCAGCAGCTTAGGACTAGAATCCGCAGATACGCAGTATTTT
>-|few|TRBJ2-1|TRBV19
CASSIGLHNEQFF
TGTGCCAGTAGTATCGGACTCCACAATGAGCAGTTCTTC
>TRBD2|few|TRBJ2-3|TRBV4-2
CASSLPNNRQPPTSGYKDTQYF
TGTGCCAGCAGCCTACCGAACAACCGACAGCCCCCGACTAGCGGATATAAGGATACGCAGTATTTT
>TRBD1|few|TRBJ2-7|TRBV7-9
CASSLRVAGQGMHEQYF
TGTGCCAGCAGCTTACGGGTAGCGGGACAGGGGATGCACGAGCAGTACTTC
>-|many|TRBJ2-2|TRBV3-1
CASSQARGGELFF
TGTGCCAGCAGCCAAGCGAGGGGCGGGGAGCTGTTTTTT
>-|-|TRBJ2-5|TRBV4-1
CASSQDLRTEETQYF
TGCGCCAGCAGCCAAGACCTGAGGACAGAAGAGACCCAGTACTTC
>-|-|TRBJ2-7|TRBV6-2/TRBV6-3
CASTDRRNEQYF
TGTGCCAGTACGGACCGCAGGAACGAGCAGTACTTC
>-|-|TRBJ2-1|TRBV5-1
CASSLAGGLRYNEQFF
TGCGCCAGCAGCTTGGCTGGGGGGCTTCGCTACAATGAGCAGTTCTTC